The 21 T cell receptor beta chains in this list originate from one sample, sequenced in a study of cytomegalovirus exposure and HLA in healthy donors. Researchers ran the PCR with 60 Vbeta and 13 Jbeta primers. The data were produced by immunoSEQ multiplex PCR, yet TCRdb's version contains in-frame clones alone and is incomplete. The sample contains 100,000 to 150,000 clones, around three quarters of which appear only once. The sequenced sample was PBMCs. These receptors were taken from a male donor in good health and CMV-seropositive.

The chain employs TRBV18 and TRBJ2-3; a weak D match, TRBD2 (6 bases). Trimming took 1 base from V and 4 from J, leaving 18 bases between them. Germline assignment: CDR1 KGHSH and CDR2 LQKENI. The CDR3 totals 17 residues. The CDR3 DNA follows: TGTGCCAGCTCACCACGTAATGGGCTAGCGAATCCAGATACGCAGTATTTT. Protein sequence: CASSPRNGLANPDTQYF.

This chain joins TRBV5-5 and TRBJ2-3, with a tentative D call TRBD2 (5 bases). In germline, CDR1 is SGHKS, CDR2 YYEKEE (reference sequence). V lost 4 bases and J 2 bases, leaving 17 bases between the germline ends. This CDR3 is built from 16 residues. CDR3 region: CASSPRMGRYTDTQYF. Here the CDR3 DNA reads TGTGCCAGCAGCCCCCGGATGGGGAGATACACAGATACGCAGTATTTT.

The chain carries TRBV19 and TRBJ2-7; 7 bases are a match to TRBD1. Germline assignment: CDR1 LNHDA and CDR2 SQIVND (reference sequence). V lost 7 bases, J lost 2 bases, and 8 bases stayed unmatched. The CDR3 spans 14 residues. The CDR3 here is CASTGEQGTYEQYF. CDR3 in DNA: TGTGCCAGTACCGGGGAACAGGGGACCTACGAGCAGTACTTC.

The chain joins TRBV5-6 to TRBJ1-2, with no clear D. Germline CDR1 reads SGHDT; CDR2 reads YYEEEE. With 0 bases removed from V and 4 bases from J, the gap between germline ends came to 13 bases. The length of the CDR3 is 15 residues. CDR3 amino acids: CASSLAQFLLYGYTF. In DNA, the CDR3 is TGTGCCAGCAGCTTGGCACAGTTCCTCCTCTATGGCTACACCTTC.

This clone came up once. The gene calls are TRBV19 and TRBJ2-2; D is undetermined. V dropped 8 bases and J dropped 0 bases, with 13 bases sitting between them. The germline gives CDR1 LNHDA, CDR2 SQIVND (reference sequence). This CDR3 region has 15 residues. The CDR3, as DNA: TGTGCCAGTCGCACCGAAGCCTCGAACACCGGGGAGCTGTTTTTT. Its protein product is CASRTEASNTGELFF.

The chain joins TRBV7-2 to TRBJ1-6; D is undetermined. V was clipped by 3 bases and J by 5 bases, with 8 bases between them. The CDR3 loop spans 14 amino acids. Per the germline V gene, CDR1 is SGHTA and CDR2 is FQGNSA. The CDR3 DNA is TGTGCCAGCAGCTTTGCACAGCATAATTCACCCCTCCACTTT. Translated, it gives CASSFAQHNSPLHF.

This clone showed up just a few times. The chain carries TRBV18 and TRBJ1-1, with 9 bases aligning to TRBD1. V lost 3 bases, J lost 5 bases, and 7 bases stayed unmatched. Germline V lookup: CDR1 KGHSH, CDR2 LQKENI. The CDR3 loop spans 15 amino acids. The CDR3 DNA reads TGTGCCAGCTCACCTCCGGACAGGGGAGGTACTGAAGCTTTCTTT. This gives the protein CASSPPDRGGTEAFF.

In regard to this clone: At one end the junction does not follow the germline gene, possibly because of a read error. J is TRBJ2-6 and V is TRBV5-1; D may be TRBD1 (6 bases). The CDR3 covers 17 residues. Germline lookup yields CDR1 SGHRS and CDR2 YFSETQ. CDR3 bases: TGCGCCAGCAGCTCGCAGGACAGAACAGGACCGGCGAACGGCCTGACTTTC. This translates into CASSSQDRTGPANGLTF.

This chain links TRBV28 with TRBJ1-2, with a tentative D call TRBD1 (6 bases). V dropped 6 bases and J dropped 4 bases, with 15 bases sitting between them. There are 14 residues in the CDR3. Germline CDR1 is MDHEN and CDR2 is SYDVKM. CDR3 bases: TGTGCCAGCAGCCGGACAGCGACAGTCTATGGCTACACCTTC. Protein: CASSRTATVYGYTF.

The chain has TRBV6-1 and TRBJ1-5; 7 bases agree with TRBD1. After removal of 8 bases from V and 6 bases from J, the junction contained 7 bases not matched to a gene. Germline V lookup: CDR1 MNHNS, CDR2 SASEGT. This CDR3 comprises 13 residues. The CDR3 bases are TGTGCCAGCGCTCAGGGGGTCAGTCAGCCCCAGCATTTT. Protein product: CASAQGVSQPQHF.

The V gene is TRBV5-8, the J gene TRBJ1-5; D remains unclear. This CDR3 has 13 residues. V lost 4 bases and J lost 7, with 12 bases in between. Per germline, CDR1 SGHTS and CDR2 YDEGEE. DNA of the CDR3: TGTGCCAGCAGCCTGGTCTCAGGCCAGCCCCAGCATTTT. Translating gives CASSLVSGQPQHF.

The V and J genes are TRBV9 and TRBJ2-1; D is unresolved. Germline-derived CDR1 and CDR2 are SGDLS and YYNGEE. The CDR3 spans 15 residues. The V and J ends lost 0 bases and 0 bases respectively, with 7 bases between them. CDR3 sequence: CASSVVERSYNEQFF. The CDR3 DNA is TGTGCCAGCAGCGTAGTTGAGCGCTCCTACAATGAGCAGTTCTTC.

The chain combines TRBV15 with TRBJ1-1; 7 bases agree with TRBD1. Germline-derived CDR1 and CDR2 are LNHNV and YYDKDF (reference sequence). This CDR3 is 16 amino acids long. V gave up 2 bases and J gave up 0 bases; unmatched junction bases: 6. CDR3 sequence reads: CATSRRQGGMNTEAFF. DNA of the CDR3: TGTGCCACCAGCAGAAGACAGGGCGGAATGAACACTGAAGCTTTCTTT.

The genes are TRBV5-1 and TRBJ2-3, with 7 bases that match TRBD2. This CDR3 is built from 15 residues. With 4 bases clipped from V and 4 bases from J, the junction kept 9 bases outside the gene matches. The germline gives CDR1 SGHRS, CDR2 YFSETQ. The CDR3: CASSPQTGGPDTQYF. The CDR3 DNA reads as TGCGCCAGCAGCCCCCAAACGGGAGGCCCAGATACGCAGTATTTT.

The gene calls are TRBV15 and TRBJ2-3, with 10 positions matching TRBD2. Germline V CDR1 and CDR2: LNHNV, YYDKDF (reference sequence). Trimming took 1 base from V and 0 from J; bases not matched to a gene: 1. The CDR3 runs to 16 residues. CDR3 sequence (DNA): TGTGCCACCAGCAGAGGACTAGCGGGTAGCACAGATACGCAGTATTTT. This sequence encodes CATSRGLAGSTDTQYF.

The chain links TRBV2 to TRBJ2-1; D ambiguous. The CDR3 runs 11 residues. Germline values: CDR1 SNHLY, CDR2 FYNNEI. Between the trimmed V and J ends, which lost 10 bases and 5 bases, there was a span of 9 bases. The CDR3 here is CATEEDNEQFF. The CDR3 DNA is TGTGCCACCGAGGAAGACAATGAGCAGTTCTTC.

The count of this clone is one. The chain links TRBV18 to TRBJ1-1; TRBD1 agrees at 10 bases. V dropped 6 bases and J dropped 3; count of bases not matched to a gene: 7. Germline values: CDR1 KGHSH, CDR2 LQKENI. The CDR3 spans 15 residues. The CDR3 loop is CASSRDRGSDTEAFF. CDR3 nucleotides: TGTGCCAGCTCGCGGGACAGGGGATCGGACACTGAAGCTTTCTTT.

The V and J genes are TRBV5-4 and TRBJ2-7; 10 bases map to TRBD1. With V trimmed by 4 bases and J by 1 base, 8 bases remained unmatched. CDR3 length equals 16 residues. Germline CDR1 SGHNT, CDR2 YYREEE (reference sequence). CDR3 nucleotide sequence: TGTGCCAGCAGCCCTACTCCGGGACAGGGGTCCTACGAGCAGTACTTC. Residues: CASSPTPGQGSYEQYF.

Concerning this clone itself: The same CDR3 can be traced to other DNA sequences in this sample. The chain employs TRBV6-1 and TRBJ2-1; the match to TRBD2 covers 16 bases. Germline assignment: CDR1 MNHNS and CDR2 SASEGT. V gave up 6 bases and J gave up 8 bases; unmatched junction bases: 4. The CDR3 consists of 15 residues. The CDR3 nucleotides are TGTGCCAGCAGCGGGACTAGCGGGGGGGCGGATGAGCAGTTCTTC. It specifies CASSGTSGGADEQFF.

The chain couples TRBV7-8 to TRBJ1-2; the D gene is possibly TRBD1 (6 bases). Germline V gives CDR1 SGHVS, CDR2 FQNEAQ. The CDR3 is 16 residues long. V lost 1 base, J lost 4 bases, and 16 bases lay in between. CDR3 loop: CASSLVDSSILYGYTF. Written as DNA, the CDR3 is TGTGCCAGCAGCTTAGTGGACAGTTCCATACTCTATGGCTACACCTTC.

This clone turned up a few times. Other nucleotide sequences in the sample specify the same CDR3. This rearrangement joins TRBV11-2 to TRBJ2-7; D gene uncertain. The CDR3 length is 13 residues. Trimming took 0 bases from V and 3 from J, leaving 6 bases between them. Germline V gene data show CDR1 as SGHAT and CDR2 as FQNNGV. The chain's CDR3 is CASSLDPVYEQYF. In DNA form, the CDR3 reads TGTGCCAGCAGCTTAGATCCGGTCTACGAGCAGTACTTC.